This TCR beta chain is drawn from a study of blood T cell repertoires in COVID-19. TCRdb's copy holds only in-frame clones and misses some; the assay was immunoSEQ multiplex PCR. The sample lists 60,000 or so clones, almost 80% occurring once. The CDR3 sequence is 17 residues long. Germline trimming cut 0 bases from V and 3 bases from J; bases unmatched to any gene: 8. Germline CDR1 reads LNHDA; CDR2 reads SQIVND (reference sequence). The source of this sequence is a man aged 60 to 69 with acute or convalescent COVID-19. Sequences were obtained from peripheral blood. This chain links TRBV19 with TRBJ1-1; TRBD1 agrees at 9 bases. CDR3 residues: CASSIDLGDRADTEAFF. CDR3 nucleotide sequence: TGTGCCAGTAGTATAGATCTAGGGGACAGGGCTGACACTGAAGCTTTCTTT.